The 12 T cell receptor beta chains below were found in one sample sequenced in a study of control samples from healthy donors and cancer patients. Clones were sequenced by immunoSEQ multiplex PCR, and TCRdb holds only the in-frame ones, with some missing. The sample includes about 55,000 clones, around 90% seen only once; the top ten take 3.5% to 4.5%. Sequencing input: blood. Receptors originate from a man aged 50-60 years in good health.

The rearrangement joins TRBV6-5 to TRBJ2-2; 9 positions match TRBD2. Germline loops: CDR1 MNHEY, CDR2 SVGAGI. The CDR3 extends over 14 amino acids. V shed 8 bases, J shed 7 bases, and the junction held 8 bases outside the gene matches. In DNA form, the CDR3 reads TGTGCCAGCCTTCGGCGGGAGGGCCTCGGGGAGCTGTTTTTT. This gives the protein CASLRREGLGELFF.

The chain recombines TRBV28 with TRBJ1-1; the D gene is possibly TRBD1 (5 bases). CDR1 and CDR2 from the germline V gene are MDHEN and SYDVKM. Trimming removed 8 bases at V and 6 bases at J, with 16 bases between. This CDR3 spans 13 amino acids. The CDR3 region is CASVPVGGAEAFF. As DNA, the CDR3 is TGTGCCAGCGTTCCCGTCGGGGGGGCTGAAGCTTTCTTT. Full variable domain (rest looked up from reference TRBV28 and TRBJ1-1): DVKVTQSSRYLVKRTGEKVFLECVQDMDHENMFWYRQDPGLGLRLIYFSYDVKMKEKGDIPEGYSVSREKKERFSLILESASTNQTSMYLCASVPVGGAEAFFGQGTRLTVV.

The rearrangement links TRBV19 to TRBJ1-6, with D hard to call. Per the germline V gene, CDR1 is LNHDA and CDR2 is SQIVND (reference sequence). V lost 5 bases, J lost 7 bases, and 9 bases lay in between. This CDR3 comprises 13 residues. The CDR3: CASSADLNSPLHF. The CDR3 coding sequence is TGTGCCAGTAGTGCAGACTTAAATTCACCCCTCCACTTT.

This CDR3 reads CASSESALAGVIYNEQFF. In DNA, the CDR3 is TGTGCCAGCAGTGAGTCCGCTCTAGCGGGAGTAATCTACAATGAGCAGTTCTTC. The chain carries TRBV6-4 and TRBJ2-1; TRBD2 aligns across 10 bases. Losses at the gene ends were 3 bases for V and 3 bases for J; bases not matched to a gene: 11. The CDR3 sequence is 18 residues long. Per germline, CDR1 MRHNA and CDR2 SNTAGT.

A single count supports this clone. The chain couples TRBV10-3 to TRBJ2-3; possibly TRBD1 for D (6 bases). The CDR3 totals 14 residues. The V and J ends lost 4 bases and 6 bases respectively, with 14 bases between them. Germline loops: CDR1 ENHRY, CDR2 SYGVKD. The CDR3 sequence: CAISGLGGVDTQYF. The CDR3 coding sequence is TGTGCCATCAGTGGTCTAGGGGGAGTTGATACGCAGTATTTT.

This chain uses TRBV7-9 with TRBJ2-3, with a tentative D call TRBD1 (5 bases). Looked up from germline, CDR1 is SEHNR and CDR2 is FQNEAQ (reference sequence). Trimming stripped 4 bases from V and 5 bases from J, with 16 bases between. This CDR3 comprises 15 residues. CDR3 coding DNA: TGTGCCAGCAGCTCCCCTGGGCAGGGATTAGATACGCAGTATTTT. Translation gives CASSSPGQGLDTQYF.

The V and J genes are TRBV3-1 (or the pseudogene TRBV3-2) and TRBJ2-1; D not certain. Trimming removed 1 base from V and 9 bases from J, with 13 bases in between. The germline V gene encodes CDR1 LGHDT and CDR2 YNNKEL (reference sequence). The CDR3 runs 14 residues. The CDR3 coding sequence is TGTGCCAGCAGCCAAGGTACGGTGGTGGGTGAGCAGTTCTTC. It encodes CASSQGTVVGEQFF.

The chain joins TRBV5-6 to TRBJ2-1; 8 bases are a match to TRBD2. The germline V gene encodes CDR1 SGHDT and CDR2 YYEEEE. V shed 4 bases, J shed 0 bases, and the junction held 9 bases outside the gene matches. The CDR3 is made up of 17 amino acids. The CDR3 nucleotides are TGTGCCAGCAGCCTCGGGGGGGGTCCCAGCTCCTACAATGAGCAGTTCTTC. This encodes CASSLGGGPSSYNEQFF.

This chain uses TRBV27 with TRBJ2-2; D ambiguous. Germline CDR1 MNHEY, CDR2 SMNVEV (reference sequence). There are 17 residues in the CDR3. With 5 bases removed from V and 5 bases from J, the gap between germline ends came to 21 bases. The CDR3 loop reads CASSPLSGLVGTGELFF. CDR3 nucleotide sequence: TGTGCCAGCAGTCCCCTGAGTGGGTTAGTGGGAACCGGGGAGCTGTTTTTT.

This chain uses TRBV4-2 with TRBJ2-2, with 10 positions matching TRBD1. This CDR3 contains 16 residues. The trim removed 5 bases at V and 5 bases at J, leaving 8 bases unmatched. Germline assignment: CDR1 LGHNA and CDR2 YNFKEQ. CDR3 protein: CASSGTGQGRTGELFF. The CDR3 DNA is TGTGCCAGCAGCGGGACGGGACAGGGGAGGACCGGGGAGCTGTTTTTT.

The chain is built from TRBV11-2 and TRBJ2-1; D ambiguous. This CDR3 has 16 amino acids. Trimming removed 2 bases from V and 6 bases from J, with 17 bases in between. Germline CDR1 reads SGHAT; CDR2 reads FQNNGV. The CDR3 protein is CASSLRLGPPSNEQFF. The CDR3 coding sequence is TGTGCCAGCAGCTTAAGATTGGGTCCACCGAGCAATGAGCAGTTCTTC.

The chain joins TRBV11-3 to TRBJ1-1, with 9 bases matching TRBD1. CDR1 is SGHNT and CDR2 is YENEEA in the germline V gene. J lost 1 base, V lost 6 bases, and 3 bases had no gene match. The length of the CDR3 is 14 residues. The CDR3 loop is CASRDRGTNTEAFF. CDR3 nucleotides: TGTGCCAGCAGGGACAGGGGCACGAACACTGAAGCTTTCTTT.